A selection of T cell receptor beta chains follows, all from one sample in a study of T cells expressing NK-cell markers. TCRdb reprocessed the 5' RACE reads; each CDR3 protein has one entry and no DNA is given. This table holds about 550,000 distinct CDR3 sequences. Sequenced: blood T cells: a sorted CD56 or NKG2C T cell subset, CD4+ or CD8+ T cells, or bulk PBMC T cells (not recorded which). These receptors were collected from a man between 18 and 35 years old in good health. Both conserved end residues are part of each CDR3. The order of the fields is V gene, J gene, CDR3 protein.

>TRBV5-1|TRBJ2-1
CASISGTSSNEQFF
>TRBV29-1|TRBJ1-4
CSVKEFRGNGNEKLFF
>TRBV10-3|TRBJ2-7
CAISEVSGTYEQYF
>TRBV11-2|TRBJ2-7
CASSLVRGQRTEQYF
>TRBV7-2|TRBJ2-7
CASSFLVEQYF
>TRBV28|TRBJ2-1
CASSLLATYNEQFF
>TRBV5-1|TRBJ1-6
CASSFFLSGTGVSSPLHF
>TRBV9|TRBJ2-3
CAGSQDGTDTQYF
>TRBV7-2|TRBJ2-7
CASSQASGRNEQYF
>TRBV10-3|TRBJ2-7
CAIRASGSSYEQYF
>TRBV27|TRBJ1-1
CASSLRGLGQGATEAFF
>TRBV7-3|TRBJ2-7
CASSLRGGNAYEQYF
>TRBV5-5|TRBJ2-7
CASSLAGTQFYEQYF
>TRBV5-1|TRBJ2-2
CASSFGTSDYTGELFF
>TRBV19|TRBJ2-5
CASSKGTGGRESQYF
>TRBV7-9|TRBJ2-1
CASSFFPSLLERGNNEQFF
>TRBV20-1|TRBJ1-1
CSADDLWTGQNTEAFF
>TRBV3-1|TRBJ2-3
CASSSRTGATDTQYF
>TRBV6-2/TRBV6-3|TRBJ2-3
CASSYSVLAGGPSSTDTQYF
>TRBV20-1|TRBJ2-3
CSAPAGGWDTQYF
>TRBV28|TRBJ2-7
CASRVSGQSSYEQYF
>TRBV7-9|TRBJ2-3
CASSLERIGVSDTQYF
>TRBV9|TRBJ2-7
CASSVGTSSEQYF
>TRBV9|TRBJ2-1
CASSVVGTAYNEQFF
>TRBV5-5|TRBJ2-7
CASSLGQLSSYEQYF
>TRBV11-2|TRBJ1-2
CASSLQGSKRGYTF
>TRBV29-1|TRBJ2-1
CSDRQYNEQFF
>TRBV28|TRBJ2-5
CASSTKREGRETQYF
>TRBV20-1|TRBJ2-1
CSAPGLVIDEQFF
>TRBV7-2|TRBJ2-1
CASSLGLPNEQFF
>TRBV29-1|TRBJ1-1
CSAGADGANTEAFF
>TRBV25-1|TRBJ2-1
CASSEFRLAGDYNEQFF
>TRBV15|TRBJ2-5
CATKQGSGETQYF
>TRBV2|TRBJ1-3
CASSEARRASGNTIYF
>TRBV6-1|TRBJ2-1
CASNPGHDEQFF
>TRBV5-1|TRBJ2-5
CASSPELTILGTQYF
>TRBV27|TRBJ2-3
CASGRPGRSAADTQYF
>TRBV27|TRBJ1-2
CASSPSTLNYGYTF
>TRBV18|TRBJ2-6
CASVTESSGANVLTF
>TRBV11-2|TRBJ2-1
CASSPAWANEQFF
>TRBV20-1|TRBJ2-5
CSARPGTSGQPRGTQYF
>TRBV11-2|TRBJ1-1
CASSLSGLSGTEAFF
>TRBV5-1|TRBJ1-1
CASSFIGRGENTEAFF
>TRBV12-3/TRBV12-4|TRBJ2-1
CASSPRLARDEQFF
>TRBV12-3/TRBV12-4|TRBJ2-1
CASSRQGLWFF
>TRBV12-3/TRBV12-4|TRBJ1-5
CASSIRDRNQPQHF
>TRBV6-5|TRBJ2-2
CASSFLSGRAGGELFF
>TRBV6-2/TRBV6-3|TRBJ2-2
CASSWLLTGLRELVTGELFF
>TRBV4-1|TRBJ2-3
CASISQSSGTTDTQYF
>TRBV9|TRBJ2-1
CASSVGGQAPSGNEQFF
>TRBV6-1|TRBJ1-4
CASRRAGGEKLFF
>TRBV25-1|TRBJ2-5
CASRGAAVPTQYF
>TRBV11-3|TRBJ2-1
CASSLDLGLAGNNDQFF
>TRBV5-6|TRBJ2-5
CASSPYPQGVETQYF
>TRBV5-1|TRBJ2-5
CASSGGQGNGETQYF
>TRBV2|TRBJ2-1
CASNPTSGSYNEQFF
>TRBV28|TRBJ2-3
CASQIPGEGATDTQYF
>TRBV7-6|TRBJ2-7
CASSANPGHRDEQYF
>TRBV6-1|TRBJ2-3
CASRWDRASTDTQYF
>TRBV3-1|TRBJ2-7
CASSRQDIGLAGYEQYF